This T cell receptor beta chain derives from a study of T cell responses to AZD1222 COVID-19 vaccine (dated by TCRdb to the early 2020s). Regarding the research as a whole: TCR sequencing was performed for about 240 trial participants, of whom 200 to 210 were given two doses of AZD1222 and around 26 were given two doses of MenACWY control vaccine. Trial participants were enrolled by age into 18-55, 56-69 and 70-plus year subgroups, with roughly 160, 29 and 62 TCR-sequenced participants respectively. Broad study findings and their caveats: Participants were mostly white British and included more females than males, and it was suggested by the authors that clonal diversity may have been underestimated. Because no day 14 peak-response samples were available, the repertoires could be characterized only after the peak T cell response. The whole spike protein was spanned by vaccine-associated CD4 TCRs, and dominant responses were seen in regions 160-218 and 743-854. Conclusions about previously exposed vaccinees were limited because only six AZD1222 recipients were SARS-CoV-2 seropositive at baseline. The 56-69-year group was small, and its depth increase did not reach significance, likely because of low power. Spike-specific TCR breadth and depth rose significantly after two AZD1222 doses compared with day 0 and with MenACWY recipients. Reportedly, close to half of the unique spike-specific TCRs recognized epitopes lying outside the regions that are mutated in the B.1.351 and B.1.1.7 variants.

From the germline V gene, CDR1 is KGHDR and CDR2 is SFDVKD. From cysteine to phenylalanine, the CDR3 is 13 amino acids long. This entry keeps only the CDR3 DNA: 39 bases, framed from base 1. V lost 5 bases and J lost 13 bases; the stretch between them is 17 bases long. This sample's time point label indicates: about 28 days (+/-7) after the second vaccine dose. AZD1222 recipients with second doses at about 4 weeks or about 12 weeks were pooled, because spike-specific TCR depth and breadth did not differ between schedules. Vaccinee samples were obtained from the UK trials COV001 and COV002, which included a single-blind randomized controlled phase 2/3 trial of AZD1222 (ChAdOx1 nCoV-19) in healthy adults. Trial participant PBMC samples were collected at day 0 and day 28 after the second dose for TCRbeta chain sequencing. The CDR3 regions of human TCRbeta chains were analyzed by immunosequencing. The study's processing was this. Repertoire TCRs were checked for matches against a reference library of SARS-CoV-2-specific TCRs that had been generated using the MIRA antigen-specificity platform. Breadth was defined as the fraction of unique TCRs that were SARS-CoV-2-associated. Depth was defined as the fraction of total T cells that were SARS-CoV-2-associated. Each spike-specific TCR was assigned to its reactive spike region and to a CD4 or CD8 class using the MIRA data. Log10-transformed breadth and depth values were compared by one-way ANOVA with Sidak's multiple comparisons tests. Sourced from immuneACCESS, this table was stored by TCRdb with only in-frame sequences that have V and J called. A share of the clones is absent; for the studies checked, an unresolved V gene accounts for under half, and the remainder has no known explanation. The DNA gave D and trimming, while V, J and clone size come from that table. The sample table lists 130,000 to 150,000 clones, roughly nine tenths of them with a count of one. The ten largest clones represent roughly 1.7% of the sample.

For this clone: Which antigen it targets is not known. Per-base quality was not reported, and no clone a single base away is much larger than it.

The chain joins TRBV24-1 to TRBJ1-3; no D segment can be confidently identified. This receptor was identified in an adult who received the AZD1222 COVID-19 vaccine. Sequences were derived from peripheral blood, sampled 28 days after the second AZD1222 dose. The CDR3 reads as follows: CATSASSGSPIYF. The DNA sequence is given as TGTGCCACCAGTGCCTCCTCCGGGAGCCCAATATATTTT.